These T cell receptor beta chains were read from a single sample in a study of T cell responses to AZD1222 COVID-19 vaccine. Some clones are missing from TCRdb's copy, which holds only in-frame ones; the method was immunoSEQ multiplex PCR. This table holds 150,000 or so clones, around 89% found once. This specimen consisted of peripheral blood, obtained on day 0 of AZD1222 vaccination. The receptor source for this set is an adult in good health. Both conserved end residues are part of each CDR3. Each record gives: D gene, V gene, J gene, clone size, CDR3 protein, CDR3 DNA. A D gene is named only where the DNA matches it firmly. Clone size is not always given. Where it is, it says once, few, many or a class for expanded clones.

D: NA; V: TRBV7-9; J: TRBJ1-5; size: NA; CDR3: CASSLDSNQPQHF; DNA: TGTGCCAGCAGCTTAGACAGTAATCAGCCCCAGCATTTT
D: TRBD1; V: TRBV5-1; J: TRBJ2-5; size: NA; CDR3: CASSLGDREETQYF; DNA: TGCGCCAGCAGCTTGGGGGACAGGGAAGAGACCCAGTACTTC
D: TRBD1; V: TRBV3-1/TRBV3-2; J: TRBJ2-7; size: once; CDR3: CASRSGQGYEQYF; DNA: TGTGCCAGCAGATCCGGACAGGGCTACGAGCAGTACTTC
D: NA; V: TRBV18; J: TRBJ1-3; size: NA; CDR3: CASSLIGRNTIYF; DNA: TGTGCCAGCTCGCTTATCGGGCGGAACACCATATATTTT
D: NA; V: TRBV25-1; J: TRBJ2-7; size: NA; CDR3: CASSIRYEQYF; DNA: TGTGCCAGCAGTATCAGATACGAGCAGTACTTC
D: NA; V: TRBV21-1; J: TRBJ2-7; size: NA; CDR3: CASSKAASGDLRDEQYF; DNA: TGTGCCAGCAGCAAAGCGGCTAGCGGGGACCTCCGGGACGAGCAGTACTTC
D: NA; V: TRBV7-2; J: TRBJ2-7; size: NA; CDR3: CASSSQQGSYEQYF; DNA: TGTGCCAGCAGCTCACAACAGGGTTCCTACGAGCAGTACTTC
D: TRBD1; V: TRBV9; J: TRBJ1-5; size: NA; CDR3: CASSGGQSNQPQHF; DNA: TGTGCCAGCAGCGGGGGACAGTCGAATCAGCCCCAGCATTTT
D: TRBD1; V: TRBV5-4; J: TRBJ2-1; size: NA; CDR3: CASSAGTVAYNEQFF; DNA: TGTGCCAGCAGCGCCGGGACAGTAGCCTACAATGAGCAGTTCTTC
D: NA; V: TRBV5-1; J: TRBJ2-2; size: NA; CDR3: CASSLDGRGTGELFF; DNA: TGCGCCAGCAGCTTGGACGGAAGAGGCACCGGGGAGCTGTTTTTT
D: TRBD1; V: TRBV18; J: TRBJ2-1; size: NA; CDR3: CASSPGTGVGEQFF; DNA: TGTGCCAGCTCACCTGGGACAGGGGTTGGTGAGCAGTTCTTC
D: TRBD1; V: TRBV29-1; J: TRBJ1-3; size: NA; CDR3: CSGTGSGNTIYF; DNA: TGCAGCGGGACAGGCTCTGGAAACACCATATATTTT
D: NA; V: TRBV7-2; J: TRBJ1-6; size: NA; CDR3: CASSLVGQTYNSPLHF; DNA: TGTGCCAGCAGCTTAGTTGGGCAGACTTATAATTCACCCCTCCACTTT
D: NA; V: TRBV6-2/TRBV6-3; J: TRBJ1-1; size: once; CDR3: CASSSAGQLNTEAFF; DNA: TGTGCCAGCAGTTCCGCAGGACAACTGAACACTGAAGCTTTCTTT
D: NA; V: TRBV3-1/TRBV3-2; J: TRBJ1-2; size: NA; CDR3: CASSYSEFYGYTF; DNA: TGTGCCAGCAGTTACTCAGAATTCTATGGCTACACCTTC
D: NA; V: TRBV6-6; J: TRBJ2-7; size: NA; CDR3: CASSHPQGQDWKQYF; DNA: TGTGCCAGCAGTCACCCCCAGGGACAAGACTGGAAGCAGTACTTC
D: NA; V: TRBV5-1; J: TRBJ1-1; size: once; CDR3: CASSLASLNTEAFF; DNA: TGCGCCAGCAGCTTGGCGAGCCTCAACACTGAAGCTTTCTTT
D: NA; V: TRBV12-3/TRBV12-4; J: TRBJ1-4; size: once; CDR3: CASSRSHGEKLFF; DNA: TGTGCCAGCAGTCGATCGCACGGTGAAAAACTGTTTTTT
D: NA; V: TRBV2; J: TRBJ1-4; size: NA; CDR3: CASSWTAEKLFF; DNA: TGTGCCAGCAGTTGGACAGCTGAAAAACTGTTTTTT
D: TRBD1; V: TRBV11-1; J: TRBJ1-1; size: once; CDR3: CASSPMTGATLRAFF; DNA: TGTGCCAGCAGCCCCATGACAGGGGCCACGTTGAGGGCTTTCTTT
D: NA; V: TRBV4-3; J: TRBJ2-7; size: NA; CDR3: CASSQEVGVGYEQYF; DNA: TGCGCCAGCAGCCAAGAAGTCGGCGTAGGATACGAGCAGTACTTC
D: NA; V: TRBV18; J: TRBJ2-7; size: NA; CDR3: CASSPNDGSEQYF; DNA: TGTGCCAGCTCACCAAACGATGGGTCCGAGCAGTACTTC
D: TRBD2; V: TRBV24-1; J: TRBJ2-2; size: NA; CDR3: CATGLAGITGELFF; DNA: TGTGCCACAGGACTAGCGGGGATTACCGGGGAGCTGTTTTTT
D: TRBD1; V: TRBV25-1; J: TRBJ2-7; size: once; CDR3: CASSDEQGRYEQYF; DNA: TGTGCCAGCAGTGATGAACAGGGGAGATACGAGCAGTACTTC
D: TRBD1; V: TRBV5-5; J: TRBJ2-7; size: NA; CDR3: CASSLAGQGSNEQYF; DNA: TGTGCCAGCAGCTTGGCCGGACAGGGCTCCAACGAGCAGTACTTC
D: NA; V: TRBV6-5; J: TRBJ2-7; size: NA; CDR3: CASSYSKGYEQYF; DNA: TGTGCCAGCAGTTACTCGAAGGGATACGAGCAGTACTTC
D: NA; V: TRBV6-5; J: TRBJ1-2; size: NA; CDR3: CASSEDIAGGYTF; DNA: TGTGCCAGCAGCGAGGACATTGCGGGTGGCTACACCTTC
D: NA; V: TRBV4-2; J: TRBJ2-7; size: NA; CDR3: CASSQDPRDHEQYF; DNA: TGTGCCAGCAGCCAAGATCCTAGGGACCACGAGCAGTACTTC
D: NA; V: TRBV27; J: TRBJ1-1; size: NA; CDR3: CASSPLGMPEAFF; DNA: TGTGCCAGCAGTCCATTGGGAATGCCTGAAGCTTTCTTT
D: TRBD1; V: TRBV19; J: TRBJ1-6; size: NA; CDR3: CASKTGTANSPLHF; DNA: TGTGCCAGTAAGACCGGGACAGCTAATTCACCCCTCCACTTT
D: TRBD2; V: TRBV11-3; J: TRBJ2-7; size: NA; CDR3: CASSTGLALSYEQYF; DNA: TGTGCCAGCAGCACGGGACTAGCGCTCTCCTACGAGCAGTACTTC
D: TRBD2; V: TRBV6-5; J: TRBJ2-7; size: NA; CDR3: CASRGGAVGLYEQYF; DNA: TGTGCCTCCCGGGGGGGGGCAGTGGGCTTGTACGAGCAGTACTTC